Listed below are T cell receptor beta chains from one sample, sequenced in a study of T cell responses to AZD1222 COVID-19 vaccine. Assay: immunoSEQ multiplex PCR; the TCRdb copy retains only in-frame clones and omits some. The data contain 140,000 to 150,000 clones, roughly 90% of them singletons. The material sequenced was peripheral blood, taken on day 0 of AZD1222 vaccination. These receptor sequences come from an adult in good health. Each CDR3 is given with its conserved first and last residue. The order of the fields is V gene, J gene, clone size, D gene, CDR3 protein, CDR3 DNA. A D gene is named only where the DNA matches it firmly. Where a row states a size, it is once, few, many or the class of an expanded clone; other rows omit it.

TRBV7-9,TRBJ2-3,NA,NA,CASSLGLTGSLDTQYF,TGTGCCAGCAGCTTAGGTTTGACAGGTAGTTTAGATACGCAGTATTTT
TRBV9,TRBJ2-1,once,TRBD2,CASSEGLAGNEQFF,TGTGCCAGCAGCGAGGGACTAGCTGGGAATGAGCAGTTCTTC
TRBV3-1/TRBV3-2,TRBJ1-2,NA,TRBD1,CASSQVPTGGYGYTF,TGTGCCAGCAGCCAAGTGCCAACAGGGGGCTATGGCTACACTTTC
TRBV5-1,TRBJ2-7,NA,NA,CASSLDGLAREEQYF,TGCGCCAGCAGCTTGGATGGTCTCGCGCGTGAGGAGCAGTACTTC
TRBV5-5,TRBJ2-1,NA,NA,CASSSSVGFSSYNEQFF,TGTGCCAGCAGCTCAAGTGTAGGTTTTAGCTCCTACAATGAGCAGTTCTTC
TRBV24-1,TRBJ2-1,NA,NA,CATSDLGFEQFF,TGTGCCACCAGTGATTTGGGCTTTGAGCAGTTCTTC
TRBV30,TRBJ2-1,NA,NA,CAWSVRNEQFF,TGTGCCTGGAGTGTGAGGAATGAGCAGTTCTTC
TRBV28,TRBJ1-6,few,NA,CASSLQDNSPLHF,TGTGCCAGCAGTTTACAGGATAATTCACCCCTCCACTTT
TRBV7-2,TRBJ1-5,NA,NA,CASSLAGGARNQPQHF,TGTGCCAGCAGCTTAGCGGGAGGGGCAAGGAATCAGCCCCAGCATTTT
TRBV7-9,TRBJ2-7,few,NA,CASSSAGFDEQYF,TGTGCCAGCAGCTCCGCCGGTTTCGACGAGCAGTACTTC
TRBV19,TRBJ1-3,NA,NA,CASSTTGGGNTIYF,TGTGCCAGTAGCACGACCGGGGGAGGAAACACCATATATTTT